The clone carrying this T cell receptor (beta chain) was detected many times. TCRdb recomputed calls from the 5' RACE reads with MiXCR, one row per CDR3 protein. The data contain 400,000 to 650,000 distinct CDR3 sequences, roughly a fifth of them singletons. The V gene's germline CDR1 is LGHNA and CDR2 YSLEER. V was pared by 4 bases and J by 5 bases, with 12 bases between. CDR3 size: 14 residues. The data were obtained in a study of identical twins. A further study also used this sample, focusing on T cells expressing NK-cell markers.

The sequence derives from a young woman in good health. The specimen sequenced was CD4+ T cells sorted from blood. The chain couples TRBV4-3 to TRBJ2-1, with D perhaps TRBD1 or TRBD2 (5 bases each). The CDR3, as DNA: TGCGCCAGCAGCCGAGGGGCGGGCGACAATGAGCAGTTCTTC. The encoded protein is CASSRGAGDNEQFF.